Each of the 5 T cell receptor beta chains below was sequenced from the same sample in a study of T cells in localized non-small cell lung cancer. Method: immunoSEQ multiplex PCR; TCRdb's copy keeps in-frame clones and lacks some. The sample records around 40,000 clones, 88% being singletons. The specimen was peripheral blood, collected before any cancer treatment. These receptors were obtained from a female donor at least 60 years old with stage I squamous cell lung carcinoma.

The chain joins TRBV5-4 to TRBJ2-7, with 10 nucleotides matching TRBD2. V was pared by 2 bases and J by 2 bases, with 4 bases of the junction left unmatched. This CDR3 is 15 amino acids long. CDR1 and CDR2 (germline): SGHNT, YYREEE (reference sequence). DNA of the CDR3: TGTGCCAGCAGCTTTTATAGCGGGAGGACCTACGAGCAGTACTTC. The encoded protein is CASSFYSGRTYEQYF.

The chain has TRBV7-2 and TRBJ1-2; D is undetermined. V lost 4 bases and J lost 4, with 10 bases in between. Germline lookup yields CDR1 SGHTA and CDR2 FQGNSA. CDR3 size: 13 residues. CDR3 nucleotide sequence: TGTGCCAGCAGCTCAGATTGGGCCTATGGCTACACCTTC. It specifies CASSSDWAYGYTF.

J is TRBJ2-5 and V is TRBV9, with no clear D. This CDR3 region has 14 residues. V gave up 0 bases and J gave up 5 bases, with 11 bases separating them. Germline V gene sequence: CDR1 SGDLS, CDR2 YYNGEE. CDR3 protein: CASSVGWTPETQYF. CDR3 nucleotide sequence: TGTGCCAGCAGCGTAGGGTGGACGCCGGAGACCCAGTACTTC.

The rearrangement joins TRBV10-3 to TRBJ2-3; the match to TRBD2 covers 8 bases. The germline gives CDR1 ENHRY, CDR2 SYGVKD. The CDR3 spans 14 residues. J gave up 0 bases and V 8 bases, and 4 bases lay outside the gene matches. CDR3: CAIGSGTSTDTQYF. The CDR3, as DNA: TGTGCCATCGGTAGCGGGACTAGCACAGATACGCAGTATTTT.

This sequence joins TRBV7-4 and TRBJ2-1; 9 bases match TRBD2. The germline V gene has CDR1 SGHVT and CDR2 SQSDAQ. J was trimmed by 6 bases and V by 5 bases; bases with no gene match: 11. The CDR3 sequence is 16 residues long. For the CDR3, the DNA is TGTGCCAGCAGCCCCCTAGCGGGAAAGACGGGCAATGAGCAGTTCTTC. This codes for CASSPLAGKTGNEQFF.